The text below deals with one T cell receptor (beta chain). CDR1 and CDR2 from the germline V gene are SGHVS and FNYEAQ. This CDR3 has 14 amino acids. Trimming took off 1 base at V and 2 bases at J, with 8 bases between the two ends. Naive-designated CD8 cells lacked CD45RO, were positively enriched for CCR7, and omitted terminally differentiated effector memory CD45RA+ cells. The data stem from a study of shared clonotypes between healthy human individuals. Using 200 ng DNA, 30,000 to 35,000 T cell genomes, the sorted-subset replicate PCRs were run. Libraries were prepared by immunoSEQ multiplex PCR; TCRdb keeps only in-frame clonotypes and omits some of them. This sample has hundreds of thousands of clones, with nearly 95% found just once.

The chain joins TRBV7-6 to TRBJ2-5, with D perhaps TRBD2 (6 bases). The specimen sequenced was naive CD8+ T cells sorted from blood. The TCR originated in a man aged 25 to 40 in good health. CDR3 sequence (DNA): TGTGCCAGCAGCTTAGGCGGGGAACAAGAGACCCAGTACTTC. Translation: CASSLGGEQETQYF.